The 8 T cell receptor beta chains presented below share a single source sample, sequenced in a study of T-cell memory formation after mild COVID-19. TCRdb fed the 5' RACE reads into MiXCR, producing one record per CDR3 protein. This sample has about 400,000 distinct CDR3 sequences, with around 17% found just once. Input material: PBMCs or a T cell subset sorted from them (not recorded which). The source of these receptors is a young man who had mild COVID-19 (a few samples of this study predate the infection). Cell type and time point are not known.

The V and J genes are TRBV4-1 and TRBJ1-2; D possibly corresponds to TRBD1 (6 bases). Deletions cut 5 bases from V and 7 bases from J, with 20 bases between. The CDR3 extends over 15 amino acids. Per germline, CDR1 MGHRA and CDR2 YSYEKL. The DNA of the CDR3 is TGCGCCAGCAGCAAGGGGGGAGGTAACCCTCCTGGCTACACCTTC. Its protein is CASSKGGGNPPGYTF.

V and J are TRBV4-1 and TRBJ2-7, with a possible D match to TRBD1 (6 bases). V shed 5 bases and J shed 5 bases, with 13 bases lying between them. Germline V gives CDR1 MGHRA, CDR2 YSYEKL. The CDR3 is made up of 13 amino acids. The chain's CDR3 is CASSSVGGDEQYF. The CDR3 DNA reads TGCGCCAGCAGCTCGGTTGGGGGCGACGAGCAGTACTTC.

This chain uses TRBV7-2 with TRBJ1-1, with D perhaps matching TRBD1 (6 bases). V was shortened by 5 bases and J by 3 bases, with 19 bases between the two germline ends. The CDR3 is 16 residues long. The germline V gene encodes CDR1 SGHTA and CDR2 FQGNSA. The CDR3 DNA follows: TGTGCCAGCAGCAACGGACAGTGGCATAGCGACACTGAAGCTTTCTTT. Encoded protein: CASSNGQWHSDTEAFF.

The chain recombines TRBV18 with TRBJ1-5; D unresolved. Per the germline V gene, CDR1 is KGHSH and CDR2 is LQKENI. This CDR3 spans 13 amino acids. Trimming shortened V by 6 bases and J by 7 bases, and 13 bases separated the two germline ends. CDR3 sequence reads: CASSPSEGQPQHF. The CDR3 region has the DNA TGTGCCAGCTCTCCATCGGAGGGCCAGCCCCAGCATTTT.

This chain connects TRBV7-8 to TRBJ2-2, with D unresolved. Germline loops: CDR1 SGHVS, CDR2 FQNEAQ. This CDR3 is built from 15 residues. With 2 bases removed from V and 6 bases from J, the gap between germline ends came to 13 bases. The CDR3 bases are TGTGCCAGCAGCTTATTTGGGGTTCGGGCCGGGGAGCTGTTTTTT. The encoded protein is CASSLFGVRAGELFF.

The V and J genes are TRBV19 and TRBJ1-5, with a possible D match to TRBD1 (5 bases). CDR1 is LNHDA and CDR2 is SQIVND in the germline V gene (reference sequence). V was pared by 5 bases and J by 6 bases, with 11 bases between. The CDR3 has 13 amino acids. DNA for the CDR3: TGTGCCAGTAGTTCGGCAGGGAGTCAGCCCCAGCATTTT. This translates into CASSSAGSQPQHF.

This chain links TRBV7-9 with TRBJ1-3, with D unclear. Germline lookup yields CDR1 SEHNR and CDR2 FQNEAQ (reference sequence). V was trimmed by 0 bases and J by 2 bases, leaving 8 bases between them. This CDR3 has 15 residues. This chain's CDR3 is CASSLAEAAGNTIYF. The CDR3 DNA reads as TGTGCCAGCAGCTTAGCGGAGGCAGCTGGAAACACCATATATTTT.

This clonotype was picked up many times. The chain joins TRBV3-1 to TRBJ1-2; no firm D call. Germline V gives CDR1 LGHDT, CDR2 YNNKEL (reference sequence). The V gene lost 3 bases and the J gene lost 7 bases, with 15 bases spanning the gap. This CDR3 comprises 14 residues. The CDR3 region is CASSHWDPTSGYTF. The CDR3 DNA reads TGTGCCAGCAGCCATTGGGATCCTACTAGTGGCTACACCTTC.